Listed below are T cell receptor beta chains from one sample, sequenced in a study of blood T cell repertoires in COVID-19. Using immunoSEQ multiplex PCR, the repertoire was profiled, and TCRdb retains in-frame clones only, with some absent. The data show 200,000 to 250,000 clones, 83% seen once. Sample: peripheral blood. All receptors derive from a woman in her twenties or thirties with COVID-19, enrolled during active disease. The CDR3 runs from the conserved cysteine through the conserved F or W. A D gene is named only where the DNA matches it firmly. Some rows mark clone size as missing; the rest say once, few, many or name a class of expanded clone.

TRBD1	TRBV5-1	TRBJ1-4	few	TGCGCCAGCAGTCCCGTCGGGGGACAGGGAAGTGAAAAACTGTTTTTT	CASSPVGGQGSEKLFF
TRBD1	TRBV6-2/TRBV6-3	TRBJ1-2	NA	TGTGCCAGCAGTTACGGACAGGGCTTCAATGGCTACACCTTC	CASSYGQGFNGYTF
NA	TRBV3-1/TRBV3-2	TRBJ2-4	NA	TGTGCCAGCAGCCAAGAAACCGGGTCCCCCAAAAACATTCAGTACTTC	CASSQETGSPKNIQYF
NA	TRBV11-1	TRBJ2-3	NA	TGTGCCAGCAGCTTATCACTCCGGGGGACAGATACGCAGTATTTT	CASSLSLRGTDTQYF
TRBD1	TRBV5-1	TRBJ1-1	NA	TGCGCCAGCAGATCCGGGACAGGGTCTTCTGCCGGGACTGAAGCTTTCTTT	CASRSGTGSSAGTEAFF
TRBD1	TRBV19	TRBJ1-1	NA	TGTGCCAGTAGCCTGTTACAGGGGCTCACTATGAGCACTGAAGCTTTCTTT	CASSLLQGLTMSTEAFF
TRBD1	TRBV14	TRBJ2-7	NA	TGTGCCAGCAGCCAGACAGGGGCGGTCTACGAGCAGTACTTC	CASSQTGAVYEQYF
TRBD1	TRBV9	TRBJ2-7	NA	TGTGCCAGCAGCCTCACAGGGGATCGGGGCGAGCAGTACTTC	CASSLTGDRGEQYF
TRBD2	TRBV3-1/TRBV3-2	TRBJ2-1	NA	TGTGCCAGCAGCCACGGGACTAAAGCCTACAATGAGCAGTTCTTC	CASSHGTKAYNEQFF
NA	TRBV5-6	TRBJ1-2	few	TGTGCCAGCAGCTTCGGGAGGGTCCCTTTTAACTATGGCTACACCTTC	CASSFGRVPFNYGYTF